The clone carrying this T cell receptor beta chain was observed a handful of times. In each sample, at least 7 million PBMCs were isolated. The ends were cut back, 2 bases at V and 2 bases at J, with 19 bases in the middle. The CDR3 contains 18 residues. These data originate in a study of blood T cells in healthy people across ages. Study-level background: Template switching picked up about one barcoded beta molecule for each two T cells.

The second PCR ran roughly 6 to 11 cycles with a sample-barcoded 5' primer and J-beta primers. TCRdb reprocessed the 5' RACE reads with MiXCR, giving one entry per CDR3 protein. The sample includes over 1,500,000 distinct CDR3 sequences, about two fifths of them seen just once. The sample comprised blood. This chain connects TRBV6-7 to TRBJ2-1; TRBD1 might be the D (6 bases). TRBV6-7 falls under the ORF class, with uncertain function. This TCR came from a human donor in good health. The CDR3, as DNA: TGTGCCAGCAGTTACCTCGACCGGCAGGGGCGTACCTACAATGAGCAGTTCTTC. Translated, it gives CASSYLDRQGRTYNEQFF.